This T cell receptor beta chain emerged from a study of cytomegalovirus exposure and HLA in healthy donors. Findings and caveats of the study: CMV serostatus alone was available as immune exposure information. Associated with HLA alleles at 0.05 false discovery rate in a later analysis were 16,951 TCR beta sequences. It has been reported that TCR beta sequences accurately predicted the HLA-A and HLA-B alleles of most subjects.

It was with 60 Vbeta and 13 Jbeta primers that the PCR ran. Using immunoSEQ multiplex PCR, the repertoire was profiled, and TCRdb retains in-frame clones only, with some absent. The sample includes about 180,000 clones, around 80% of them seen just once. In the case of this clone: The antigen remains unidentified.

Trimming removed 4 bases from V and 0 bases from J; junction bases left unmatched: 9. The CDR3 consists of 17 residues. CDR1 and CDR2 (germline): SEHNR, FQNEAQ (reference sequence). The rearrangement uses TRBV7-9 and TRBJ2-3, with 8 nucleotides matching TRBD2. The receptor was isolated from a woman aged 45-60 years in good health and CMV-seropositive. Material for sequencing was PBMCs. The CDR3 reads CASSSTSSGWSTDTQYF. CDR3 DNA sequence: TGTGCCAGCAGCTCGACATCTAGCGGGTGGAGCACAGATACGCAGTATTTT.